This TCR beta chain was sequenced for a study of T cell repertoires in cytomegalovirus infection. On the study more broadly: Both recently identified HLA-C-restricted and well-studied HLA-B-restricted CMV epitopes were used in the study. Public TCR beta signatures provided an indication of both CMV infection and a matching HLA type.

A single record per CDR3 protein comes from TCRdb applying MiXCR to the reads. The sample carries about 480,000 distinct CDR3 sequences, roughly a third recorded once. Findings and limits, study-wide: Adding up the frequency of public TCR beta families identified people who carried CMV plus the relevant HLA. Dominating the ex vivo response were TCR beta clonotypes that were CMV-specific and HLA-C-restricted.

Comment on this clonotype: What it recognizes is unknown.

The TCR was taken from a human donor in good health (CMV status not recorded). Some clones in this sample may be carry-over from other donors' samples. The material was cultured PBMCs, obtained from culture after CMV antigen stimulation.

The CDR3: CASGPPGARGNSPLHF. The CDR3 region has the DNA TGTGCCAGTGGCCCCCCAGGGGCGAGGGGTAATTCACCCCTCCACTTT. The chain combines TRBV19 with TRBJ1-6; TRBD1 might be the D (6 bases). The V end was cut by 8 bases, the J end by 6 bases, with 20 bases between. The germline CDR1 and CDR2 sequences are LNHDA and SQIVND (reference sequence). This CDR3 is 16 amino acids long.